The 29 T cell receptor beta chains below come from one sample, sequenced in a study of blood T cell repertoires in COVID-19. Measured with immunoSEQ multiplex PCR; TCRdb has only the in-frame clones, and not every one. Of about 180,000 clones listed, 75% to 90% are singletons. Sequenced input: peripheral blood. These receptors all stem from a human donor with active or convalescent COVID-19. The donor label of this sample is uncertain.

V usage is TRBV18 and J usage is TRBJ2-6; 7 positions match TRBD1. Looked up from germline, CDR1 is KGHSH and CDR2 is LQKENI. This CDR3 contains 17 residues. The junction had 5 bases not matched to a gene; V was cut back by 2 bases and J by 1 base. CDR3 in amino acids: CASSPILTGSGANVLTF. Written as DNA, the CDR3 is TGTGCCAGCTCACCAATCTTGACAGGGTCTGGGGCCAACGTCCTGACTTTC.

The rearrangement joins TRBV6-5 to TRBJ2-6; D is uncertain. CDR3 length: 16 amino acids. V was pared by 0 bases and J by 0 bases, with 6 bases between. In germline, CDR1 is MNHEY, CDR2 SVGAGI. CDR3 loop: CASSYSRYSGANVLTF. In nucleotides, the CDR3 is TGTGCCAGCAGTTACTCTAGATACTCTGGGGCCAACGTCCTGACTTTC.

The CDR3 reads CASSPSAPGTGYRGYTF. The CDR3 coding sequence is TGTGCCAGCAGTCCATCCGCGCCCGGGACAGGGTATAGGGGCTACACCTTC. V usage is TRBV28 and J usage is TRBJ1-2; TRBD1 matches 9 bases. Germline CDR1 and CDR2: MDHEN and SYDVKM. V shed 5 bases and J 8 bases; nucleotides not matched to a gene: 18. The CDR3 contains 17 residues.

This clone was counted between two and nine times. The genes are TRBV3-1 (or the pseudogene TRBV3-2) and TRBJ2-3; 8 bases line up with TRBD2. There are 15 residues in the CDR3. CDR1 and CDR2 (germline): LGHDT, YNNKEL (reference sequence). The trim removed 1 base at V and 1 base at J, leaving 1 base unmatched. The CDR3 region is CASSQGGRRTDTQYF. The CDR3 nucleotides read TGTGCCAGCAGCCAAGGCGGGAGGCGCACAGATACGCAGTATTTT.

This chain uses TRBV21-1 with TRBJ2-1; the DNA was not used to check the table's D call, TRBD2. TRBV21-1 is tagged as a pseudogene. The CDR3 extends over 12 amino acids. The CDR3 reads CASSNPNDEQFF. CDR3 nucleotides: TGTGCCAGCAGCAACCCTAACGATGAGCAGTTCTTC.

V and J are TRBV7-9 and TRBJ2-7; no clear D. The germline gives CDR1 SEHNR, CDR2 FQNEAQ (reference sequence). This CDR3 comprises 14 residues. Trimming removed 2 bases from V and 0 bases from J, with 8 bases in between. The CDR3 bases are TGTGCCAGCAGCTTAAGCTACTACTCCTACGAGCAGTACTTC. This gives the protein CASSLSYYSYEQYF.

The chain carries TRBV10-2 and TRBJ1-2; 8 bases align to TRBD1. Per the germline V gene, CDR1 is WSHSY and CDR2 is SAAADI. CDR3 size: 12 residues. With 7 bases clipped from V and 8 bases from J, the junction kept 6 bases outside the gene matches. The CDR3 sequence is CASTGQGMGYTF. Written as DNA, the CDR3 is TGCGCCAGCACTGGACAGGGTATGGGCTACACCTTC.

The gene calls are TRBV6-5 and TRBJ1-2; D is unresolved. Germline lookup yields CDR1 MNHEY and CDR2 SVGAGI. Trimming cost V 6 bases and J 5 bases, with 13 bases left between them. This CDR3 spans 13 amino acids. CDR3 sequence: CASSLDGGYGYTF. The DNA of the CDR3 is TGTGCCAGCAGCTTGGACGGCGGGTATGGCTACACCTTC.

The chain uses TRBV6-1 and TRBJ1-5; perhaps TRBD1 as D (6 bases). Trimming removed 3 bases from V and 7 bases from J, with 10 bases in between. In germline, CDR1 is MNHNS, CDR2 SASEGT. This CDR3 comprises 13 residues. CDR3 bases: TGTGCCAGCAGTGATTGGGGGCGGCAGCCCCAGCATTTT. Protein: CASSDWGRQPQHF.

CDR3 loop: CASSELGTSGGQGELFF. The CDR3, as DNA: TGTGCCAGCAGCGAATTGGGGACTAGCGGGGGGCAAGGGGAGCTGTTTTTT. J is TRBJ2-2 and V is TRBV13, with 15 bases lining up with TRBD2. Germline CDR1 and CDR2: PRHDT and FYEKMQ (reference sequence). The V and J ends lost 5 bases and 8 bases, in that order; junction bases with no gene match: 9. The CDR3 runs 17 residues.

The chain is built from TRBV15 and TRBJ2-4, with a possible D match to TRBD2 (6 bases). V lost 4 bases to trimming and J lost 6 bases, with 13 bases between them. The CDR3 is 14 amino acids. Germline CDR1 is LNHNV and CDR2 is YYDKDF (reference sequence). The CDR3 region has the DNA TGTGCCACCAGCACGGGGGATCAAGGAAACATTCAGTACTTC. This encodes CATSTGDQGNIQYF.

This clone was detected a few times. The chain couples TRBV2 to TRBJ1-6; the D is unclear. Germline CDR1 SNHLY, CDR2 FYNNEI. The CDR3 runs to 11 residues. The germline V and J ends were trimmed by 3 bases and 10 bases, with 4 bases remaining between them. The CDR3 spells CASSDRSPLHF. CDR3 DNA: TGTGCCAGCAGTGATCGGTCACCCCTCCACTTT.

The chain employs TRBV6-2 or TRBV6-3 and TRBJ2-2, with D unclear. The CDR3 spans 16 residues. CDR1 and CDR2 from the germline V gene are MNHEY and SVGEGT. Trimming pared 2 bases from V and 4 bases from J, leaving 14 bases between. CDR3 in amino acids: CASSYIAFRSTGELFF. CDR3 in DNA: TGTGCCAGCAGTTACATAGCATTTAGGTCCACCGGGGAGCTGTTTTTT.

This chain connects TRBV12-3 or TRBV12-4 to TRBJ2-1; no reliable D call. The CDR3 is 13 amino acids. V was trimmed by 7 bases and J by 13 bases, leaving 20 bases between them. This chain's CDR3 is CASTKILGQRQFF. The CDR3 DNA reads as TGTGCCAGCACCAAAATTCTAGGTCAGAGACAGTTCTTC.

The chain links TRBV29-1 to TRBJ2-5; TRBD1 matches at 8 bases. Germline loops: CDR1 SQVTM, CDR2 ANQGSEA. Unmatched junction bases numbered 11, after V lost 5 bases and J lost 9 bases. The CDR3 is made up of 13 amino acids. DNA of the CDR3: TGCAGCGTTTCCGGAACAGGGGGTGGGGCCCAGTACTTC. It encodes CSVSGTGGGAQYF.

This clone was seen once. Written as DNA, the CDR3 is TGTGCCAGCAGTGGAGATCACGTGACTGAAGCTTTCTTT. It is translated as CASSGDHVTEAFF. J is TRBJ1-1 and V is TRBV2, with D hard to call. Germline V lookup: CDR1 SNHLY, CDR2 FYNNEI. This CDR3 has 13 amino acids. Trimming left V 4 bases short and J 5 bases short, with 11 bases between.

The chain is built from TRBV16 and TRBJ1-5, with D unresolved. The CDR3 length is 13 residues. CDR1 and CDR2 from the germline V gene are KGHSY and FQNENV. The V gene lost 1 base and the J gene lost 5 bases, with 6 bases spanning the gap. The DNA for the CDR3 is TGTGCCAGCAGCCAATTAACAGATCAGCCCCAGCATTTT. It codes for CASSQLTDQPQHF. Combining the CDR3 with reference TRBV16 and TRBJ1-5 gives the whole variable domain GEEVAQTPKHLVRGEGQKAKLYCAPIKGHSYVFWYQQVLKNEFKFLISFQNENVFDETGMPKERFSAKCLPNSPCSLEIQATKLEDSAVYFCASSQLTDQPQHFGDGTRLSIL.

V gene TRBV7-9 combines with J gene TRBJ2-3, with 10 bases fitting TRBD2. This CDR3 is built from 15 residues. Germline CDR1 and CDR2: SEHNR and FQNEAQ (reference sequence). V trimming: 0 bases; J trimming: 10 bases; junction bases outside the gene matches: 7. CDR3 amino acids: CASSLAEGLAAAQYF. CDR3 DNA sequence: TGTGCCAGCAGCTTAGCGGAAGGACTAGCGGCAGCGCAGTATTTT.

The chain uses TRBV6-5 and TRBJ2-2; tentative D call: TRBD1 (7 bases). Trimming stripped 8 bases from V and 8 bases from J, with 15 bases between. Germline lookup yields CDR1 MNHEY and CDR2 SVGAGI. This CDR3 comprises 13 residues. Here the CDR3 reads CASWRGLRGELFF. Here the CDR3 DNA reads TGTGCCAGCTGGAGGGGGCTGCGAGGGGAGCTGTTTTTT.

The J gene is TRBJ1-2, the V gene TRBV28; TRBD1 matches 7 bases. Germline CDR1 reads MDHEN; CDR2 reads SYDVKM. J lost 4 bases, V lost 1 base, and 6 bases had no gene match. The CDR3 spans 15 residues. CDR3 sequence (DNA): TGTGCCAGCAGTTTATCTGGGCAGGGGGTCTATGGCTACACCTTC. Translation gives CASSLSGQGVYGYTF.

This rearrangement joins TRBV10-3 to TRBJ2-4; D remains unclear. V lost 6 bases and J 0 bases, leaving 9 bases between the germline ends. Germline CDR1 and CDR2: ENHRY and SYGVKD. The CDR3 is 14 residues long. This CDR3 is CAISPKLAKNIQYF. For the CDR3, the DNA is TGTGCCATCAGCCCAAAACTAGCCAAAAACATTCAGTACTTC.

The chain combines TRBV2 with TRBJ2-2; 10 nucleotides match TRBD2. The CDR3 runs 14 residues. In germline, CDR1 is SNHLY, CDR2 FYNNEI. J was trimmed by 7 bases and V by 6 bases; bases with no gene match: 5. CDR3 loop: CASRSGRVSGELFF. CDR3 nucleotides: TGTGCCAGCAGGAGCGGGAGGGTGAGCGGGGAGCTGTTTTTT.

The chain combines TRBV18 with TRBJ2-7, with 8 bases fitting TRBD1. The CDR3 has 13 amino acids. The V gene end was trimmed by 3 bases and the J gene end by 7 bases; junction bases not matched to a gene: 5. Per the germline V gene, CDR1 is KGHSH and CDR2 is LQKENI. CDR3 residues: CASSPATGGEQYF. The CDR3 region has the DNA TGTGCCAGCTCACCGGCCACAGGGGGGGAGCAGTACTTC.

J is TRBJ2-3 and V is TRBV19, with TRBD1 matching 11 bases. Germline V gene lookup returns CDR1 LNHDA and CDR2 SQIVND (reference sequence). V shed 5 bases and J 7 bases; nucleotides not matched to a gene: 11. This CDR3 is 16 amino acids long. The CDR3: CASSEMWTGGGNTQYF. CDR3 coding DNA: TGTGCCAGTAGTGAGATGTGGACAGGGGGCGGGAATACGCAGTATTTT.

This clone was found once. This chain links TRBV19 with TRBJ2-7, with D perhaps matching TRBD1 (6 bases). Trimming cost V 4 bases and J 4 bases, with 26 bases left between them. CDR3 length: 18 residues. In germline, CDR1 is LNHDA, CDR2 SQIVND (reference sequence). CDR3 in DNA: TGTGCCAGTAGTACAATGTATCGGACAGAACTATCTCTATACGAGCAGTACTTC. Translated: CASSTMYRTELSLYEQYF.

The chain is built from TRBV19 and TRBJ2-2; D ambiguous. Germline V lookup: CDR1 LNHDA, CDR2 SQIVND (reference sequence). The ends were cut back, 2 bases at V and 5 bases at J, with 9 bases in the middle. The CDR3 has 14 residues. Here the CDR3 reads CASSIITGTGELFF. For the CDR3, the DNA is TGTGCCAGTAGTATAATTACCGGGACCGGGGAGCTGTTTTTT.

This rearrangement joins TRBV13 to TRBJ1-5; 8 bases fit TRBD1. Unmatched junction bases numbered 4, after V lost 4 bases and J lost 5 bases. Looked up from germline, CDR1 is PRHDT and CDR2 is FYEKMQ (reference sequence). This CDR3 is 14 amino acids long. DNA of the CDR3: TGTGCCAGCAGCTACGGACAGGGTCATCAGCCCCAGCATTTT. It is translated as CASSYGQGHQPQHF.

The gene calls are TRBV2 and TRBJ2-1; 9 bases line up with TRBD2. Germline CDR1 is SNHLY and CDR2 is FYNNEI. CDR3 length: 13 amino acids. V gave up 8 bases and J gave up 5 bases; unmatched junction bases: 4. The CDR3 DNA reads TGTGCCAGCGGACTAGCGAGGAACAATGAGCAGTTCTTC. Translating gives CASGLARNNEQFF.

The chain uses TRBV7-2 and TRBJ2-2; 10 nucleotides agree with TRBD2. CDR1 is SGHTA and CDR2 is FQGNSA in the germline V gene. This CDR3 has 15 amino acids. After removal of 3 bases from V and 7 bases from J, the junction contained 5 bases not matched to a gene. In DNA, the CDR3 is TGTGCCAGCAGCTTGAGCGGGGGGGGCCGCGGGGAGCTGTTTTTT. Protein: CASSLSGGGRGELFF.